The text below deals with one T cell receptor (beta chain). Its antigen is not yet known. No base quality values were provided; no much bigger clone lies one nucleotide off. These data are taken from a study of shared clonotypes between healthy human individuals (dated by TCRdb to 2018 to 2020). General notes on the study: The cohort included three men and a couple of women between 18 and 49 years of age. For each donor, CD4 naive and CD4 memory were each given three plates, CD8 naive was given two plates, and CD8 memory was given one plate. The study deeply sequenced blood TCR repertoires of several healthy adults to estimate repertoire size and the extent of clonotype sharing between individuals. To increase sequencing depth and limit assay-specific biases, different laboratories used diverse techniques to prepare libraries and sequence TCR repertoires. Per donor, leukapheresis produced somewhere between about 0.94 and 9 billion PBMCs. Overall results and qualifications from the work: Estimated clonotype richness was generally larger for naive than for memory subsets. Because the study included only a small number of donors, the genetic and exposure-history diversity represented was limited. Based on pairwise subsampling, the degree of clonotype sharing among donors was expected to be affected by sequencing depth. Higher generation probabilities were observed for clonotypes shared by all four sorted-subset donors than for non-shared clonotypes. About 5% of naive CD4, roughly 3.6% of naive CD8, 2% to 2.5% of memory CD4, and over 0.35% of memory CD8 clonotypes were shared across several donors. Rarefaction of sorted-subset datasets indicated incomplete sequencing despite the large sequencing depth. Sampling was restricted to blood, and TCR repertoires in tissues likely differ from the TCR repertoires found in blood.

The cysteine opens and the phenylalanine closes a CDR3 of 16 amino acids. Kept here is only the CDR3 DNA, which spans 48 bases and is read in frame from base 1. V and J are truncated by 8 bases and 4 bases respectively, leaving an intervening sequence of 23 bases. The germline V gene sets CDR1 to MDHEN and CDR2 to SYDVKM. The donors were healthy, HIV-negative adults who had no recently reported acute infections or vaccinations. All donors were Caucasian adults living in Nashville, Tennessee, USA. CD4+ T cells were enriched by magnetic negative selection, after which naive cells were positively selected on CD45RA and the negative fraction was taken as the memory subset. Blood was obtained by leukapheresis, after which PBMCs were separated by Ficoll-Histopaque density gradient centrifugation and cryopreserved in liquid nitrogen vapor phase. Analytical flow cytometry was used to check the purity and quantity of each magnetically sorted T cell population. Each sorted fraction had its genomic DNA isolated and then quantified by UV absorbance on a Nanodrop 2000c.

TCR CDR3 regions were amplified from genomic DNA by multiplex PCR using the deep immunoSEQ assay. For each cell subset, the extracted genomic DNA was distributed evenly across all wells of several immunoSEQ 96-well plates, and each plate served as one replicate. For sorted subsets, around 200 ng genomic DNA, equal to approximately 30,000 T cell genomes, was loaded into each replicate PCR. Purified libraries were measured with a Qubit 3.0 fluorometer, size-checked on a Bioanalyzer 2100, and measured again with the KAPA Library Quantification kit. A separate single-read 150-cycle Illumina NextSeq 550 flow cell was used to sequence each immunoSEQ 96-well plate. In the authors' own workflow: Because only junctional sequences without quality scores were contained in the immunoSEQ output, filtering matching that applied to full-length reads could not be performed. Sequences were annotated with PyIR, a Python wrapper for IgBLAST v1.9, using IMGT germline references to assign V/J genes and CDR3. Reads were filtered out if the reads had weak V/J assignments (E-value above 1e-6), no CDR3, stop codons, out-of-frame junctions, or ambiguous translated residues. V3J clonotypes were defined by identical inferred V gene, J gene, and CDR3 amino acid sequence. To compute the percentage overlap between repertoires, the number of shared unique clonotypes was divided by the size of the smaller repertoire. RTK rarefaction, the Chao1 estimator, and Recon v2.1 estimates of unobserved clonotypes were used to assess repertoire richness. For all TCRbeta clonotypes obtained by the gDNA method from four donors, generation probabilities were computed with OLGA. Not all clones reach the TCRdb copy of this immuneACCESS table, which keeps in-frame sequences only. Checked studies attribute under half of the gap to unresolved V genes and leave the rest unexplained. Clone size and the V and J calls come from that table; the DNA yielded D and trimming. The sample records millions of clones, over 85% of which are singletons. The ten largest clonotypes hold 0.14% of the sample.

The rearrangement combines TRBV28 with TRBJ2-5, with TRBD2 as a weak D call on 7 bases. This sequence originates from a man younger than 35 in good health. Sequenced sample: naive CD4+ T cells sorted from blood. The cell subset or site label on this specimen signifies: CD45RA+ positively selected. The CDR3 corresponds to CASLPSSGGQRETQYF. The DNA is TGTGCCAGCCTCCCTAGTTCCGGGGGGCAGAGAGAGACCCAGTACTTC.